This T cell receptor beta chain was identified in a study of cytomegalovirus exposure and HLA in healthy donors. Points from the study as a whole: Reports indicated that the classifier achieved high specificity and sensitivity in diagnosing cytomegalovirus status. Approximately 160 TCR beta chains were listed as cytomegalovirus-associated. Most TCR sequences showed up rarely, but some public TCRs showed up in many donors.

The donors were members of the roughly 130-subject validation cohort (separate from the roughly 700-subject first cohort). CDR1 is MNHNY and CDR2 is SVGAGI in the germline V gene (reference sequence). This CDR3 region has 16 residues. Trimming took off 5 bases at V and 2 bases at J, with 17 bases between the two ends. As to this clone: What it recognizes is unknown.

Assay used: immunoSEQ multiplex PCR; TCRdb lists only in-frame clones, some missing. The table has 150,000 to 180,000 clones, around 84% seen once. The origin of this receptor is a human donor in good health. The specimen was PBMCs. This chain uses TRBV6-6 with TRBJ2-3, with D tentatively TRBD1 (5 bases). The CDR3 region has the DNA TGTGCCAGCAGTCCTCCGTTTACAGGTGCCACAGATACGCAGTATTTT. It translates to CASSPPFTGATDTQYF.